The clone carrying this T cell receptor (beta chain) was found many times. The CDR3 covers 12 residues. Germline CDR1 KGHSH, CDR2 LQKENI. Trimming took off 5 bases at V and 8 bases at J, with 11 bases between the two ends. This entry is derived from a study of T cells after yellow fever vaccination. Study-wide context: CD3, CD45RA, CCR7 and CD95 staining defined sorted EM, EMRA, CM and Tscm cells. The study, taken as a whole, reports: FACS-sorted repertoires could contain abundant clonotypes contaminating from the bulk population. Most primary-vaccination clones recurred post-booster (around 97% CD4, roughly 91% CD8). CD4 and CD8 compartments shared a small share of clonotypes, likely from convergent recombination.

TCRdb ran MiXCR on the 5' RACE reads and lists one entry per CDR3 protein. The table shows over 25,000 distinct CDR3 sequences, with over 9.5% occurring only once. The origin of this receptor is a man between 18 and 29 years old who received the YFV17D yellow fever vaccine. This sequence joins TRBV18 and TRBJ2-3; D remains unclear. The material was PBMCs, either bulk or a sorted T-cell subset (CD4+, CD8+, memory, or dextramer-sorted; not recorded which), obtained roughly 15 days after the first yellow fever vaccination. The CDR3 loop is CASSDLSGTQYF. DNA of the CDR3: TGTGCCAGCTCAGACCTCTCCGGTACGCAGTATTTT.